The 8 T cell receptor beta chains presented below share a single source sample, sequenced in a study of cytomegalovirus exposure and HLA in healthy donors. Libraries were prepared by immunoSEQ multiplex PCR; TCRdb keeps only in-frame clonotypes and omits some of them. This sample yields 200,000 to 250,000 clones, of which around 90% are seen a single time; 2.9% belongs to the top ten. Input material: PBMCs. The receptors originated from a woman under 30 in good health and CMV-seronegative.

The chain combines TRBV6-1 with TRBJ2-5, with D maybe TRBD1 (6 bases). Germline V lookup: CDR1 MNHNS, CDR2 SASEGT. The V and J ends lost 7 bases and 1 base respectively, with 16 bases between them. This CDR3 has 15 amino acids. CDR3 DNA: TGTGCCAGCACGCAATTAGGGGGTGGCCAAGAGACCCAGTACTTC. Its protein is CASTQLGGGQETQYF.

J is TRBJ2-1 and V is TRBV18, with 12 bases fitting TRBD2. V lost 4 bases and J lost 5; bases outside the gene matches: 15. The CDR3 covers 19 residues. Germline values: CDR1 KGHSH, CDR2 LQKENI. The CDR3 sequence: CASSHHLAGGPHINNEQFF. For the CDR3, the DNA is TGTGCCAGCTCACACCATCTAGCGGGAGGGCCCCATATAAACAATGAGCAGTTCTTC. Variable domain in full (rest from reference TRBV18 and TRBJ2-1): NAGVMQNPRHLVRRRGQEARLRCSPMKGHSHVYWYRQLPEEGLKFMVYLQKENIIDESGMPKERFSAEFPKEGPSILRIQQVVRGDSAAYFCASSHHLAGGPHINNEQFFGPGTRLTVL.

The genes are TRBV28 and TRBJ2-3; a weak D match, TRBD1 (6 bases). Deletions cut 7 bases from V and 2 bases from J, with 16 bases between. Germline V lookup: CDR1 MDHEN, CDR2 SYDVKM. This CDR3 spans 15 amino acids. CDR3 nucleotide sequence: TGTGCCAGCAATACGCCGTTGGGGGCCACAGATACGCAGTATTTT. Amino acid sequence: CASNTPLGATDTQYF.

This clone appeared many times. The chain uses TRBV5-4 and TRBJ2-1; D perhaps matches TRBD1 (6 bases). CDR1 SGHNT and CDR2 YYREEE come from the germline V gene (reference sequence). The V gene lost 4 bases and the J gene lost 12 bases, with 26 bases spanning the gap. The CDR3 is 16 residues long. CDR3: CASSITGSGRSIGQFF. The CDR3 DNA reads as TGTGCCAGCAGCATAACAGGGAGTGGTAGATCAATTGGGCAGTTCTTC.

The chain is built from TRBV18 and TRBJ2-2, with D unresolved. CDR1 KGHSH and CDR2 LQKENI come from the germline V gene. The CDR3 consists of 14 residues. Trimming took off 4 bases at V and 7 bases at J, with 13 bases between the two ends. The CDR3 DNA reads TGTGCCAGCTCACAACCAGAGCGAGGCGGGGAGCTGTTTTTT. Its protein product is CASSQPERGGELFF.

This clone came up once. The chain couples TRBV19 to TRBJ2-7; TRBD1 agrees at 8 bases. CDR1 is LNHDA, CDR2 SQIVND, per germline (reference sequence). V dropped 7 bases and J dropped 3; count of bases not matched to a gene: 14. The CDR3 totals 16 residues. Here the CDR3 reads CASTYEYGTGSYEQYF. The CDR3, as DNA: TGTGCCAGTACTTATGAGTATGGGACAGGAAGCTACGAGCAGTACTTC.

The CDR3 coding sequence is TGCGCCAGCAGAGAATCATACAGGGGCTTGAACACCATATATTTT. Translating gives CASRESYRGLNTIYF. The chain employs TRBV5-1 and TRBJ1-3, with TRBD1 identical over 7 bases. The CDR3 contains 15 residues. Unmatched junction bases numbered 12, after V lost 5 bases and J lost 7 bases. Germline CDR1 and CDR2: SGHRS and YFSETQ.

This chain joins TRBV5-6 and TRBJ2-7; D possibly corresponds to TRBD2 (5 bases). V dropped 0 bases and J dropped 3 bases, with 16 bases sitting between them. CDR1 is SGHDT and CDR2 is YYEEEE in the germline V gene. The CDR3 is 16 amino acids. CDR3 amino acids: CASSLVRSLAFYEQYF. CDR3 sequence (DNA): TGTGCCAGCAGCTTGGTCCGATCGCTAGCTTTCTACGAGCAGTACTTC. The complete variable domain, with remaining parts taken from reference TRBV5-6 and TRBJ2-7, reads DAGVTQSPTHLIKTRGQQVTLRCSPKSGHDTVSWYQQALGQGPQFIFQYYEEEERQRGNFPDRFSGHQFPNYSSELNVNALLLGDSALYLCASSLVRSLAFYEQYFGPGTRLTVT.